This T cell receptor (beta chain) was identified in a study of cytotoxic CD8 clonotypes in ibrutinib-treated CLL (dated by TCRdb to about 2021). Regarding the complete study: The cohort was composed of some ten relapsed/refractory and about 15 treatment-naive patients; IGHV unmutated status was identified in under 18 patients. On average, each sample had some 250,000 productive templates and under 95,000 productive rearrangements. Every remission and progressive disease sample was obtained while ibrutinib was still being received by the patients. Of the 70 to 90 people in the trial, about two dozen had longitudinal samples available. Partial responses were observed in 24 patients and complete responses in 2; after a median follow-up of 68 months, remission was maintained in 14 patients and progression was observed in around twelve. Cryopreserved peripheral blood mononuclear cells were obtained before treatment, at response, and at either sustained remission or disease progression. Response samples were taken after a median of 12 months on treatment, ranging from about 6 to 40 months.

Broader findings and caveats from the paper: Public clonotypes were rare and either shrank or stayed stable during treatment, and the rise in clonality at ibrutinib response reflected expansion of private clonotypes. At baseline, clonality was higher than in age-matched healthy donors and showed a strong correlation with circulating CD8+ T-cell counts. Clonality rose at ibrutinib response, remained stable during sustained remission, and dropped back toward baseline at progression. Sampling times were not matched between sustained-remission and progressing patients, and lymph node repertoires were not studied.

Trimming takes 4 bases from V and 4 bases from J, and the germline ends sit 17 bases apart. The germline V gene provides CDR1 MDHEN and CDR2 SYDVKM. The CDR3 runs 16 residues from the cysteine to the phenylalanine. The read is trimmed to its CDR3 DNA, 48 bases read in frame from base 1. Sample time point, as interpreted from the label and publication: around 2 years on ibrutinib. For TCR beta library preparation, approximately 2 micrograms of genomic DNA were isolated from cryopreserved PBMCs. Longitudinal blood samples from CLL patients receiving ibrutinib monotherapy were subjected to high-throughput TCR beta sequencing. The patients took part in an open-label, single-center phase 2 trial of ibrutinib monotherapy. A MiSeq instrument was used for deep resolution sequencing, which targeted depths ranging from 1 in 1 million up to 1 in 200,000 T cells, with coverage averaging 10x for each clonotype. The immunoSEQ hsTCRB Kit was used to generate TCR beta libraries. The source study handled its data this way. ImmunoSEQ Data Assistant and ImmunoSEQ Analyzer were used for data analysis, and V, D and J genes were assigned according to IMGT definitions. Clonality was computed as one minus normalized Shannon entropy of productive rearrangement frequencies, ranging from 0 to 1. Only overrepresented clonotypes making up at least 0.05% of the repertoire of each patient were included in the public clonotype analysis. Thirteen age-matched healthy donor repertoires from immuneACCESS served as clonality controls. Imported from immuneACCESS, the table was reduced by TCRdb to in-frame sequences with V and J called. These copies leave out some clones; in studies compared against another copy, an unresolved V gene accounts for under half, and the cause of the remainder is not known. V and J calls and clone size follow that table, whereas D and trimming were derived from the DNA. Across this sample there are about 200,000 clones, with approximately 72% seen only once. Roughly 12% of the sample comes from the top ten.

To note about this clone: It lacks a known antigen. Per-base quality was not reported, and no clone a single base away is much larger than it.

The chain is assembled from TRBV28 and TRBJ1-5; possibly the D gene is TRBD1, per 5 matching bases. The clonotype comes from a human donor with chronic lymphocytic leukemia. Sequences were derived from PBMCs, sampled after 24 months of ibrutinib treatment. The CDR3 region: CASSSRRGGMNQPQHF. The bases read TGTGCCAGCAGTTCCCGCCGGGGGGGTATGAATCAGCCCCAGCATTTT.